This T cell receptor (beta chain) comes out of a study of cytomegalovirus exposure and HLA in healthy donors. The PCR used 60 Vbeta and 13 Jbeta primers. Only in-frame clones appear in the TCRdb table, and some are missing; sequencing was by immunoSEQ multiplex PCR. The data hold roughly 200,000 clones, with roughly four fifths observed a single time. This clone was detected only a few times. Per germline, CDR1 MDHEN and CDR2 SYDVKM. V was clipped by 6 bases and J by 5 bases; unmatched bases: 1. The CDR3 extends over 12 amino acids. Sequencing was performed on PBMCs. This TCR came from a male donor in good health and CMV-seronegative. V usage is TRBV28 and J usage is TRBJ1-5, with 7 positions matching TRBD1. CDR3 sequence reads: CASRQGDQPQHF. The CDR3 DNA follows: TGTGCCAGCAGGCAGGGGGATCAGCCCCAGCATTTT.